The entry below describes one TCR beta chain. This sample includes further DNA sequences coding for the same CDR3. CDR3 length: 16 residues. V was pared by 6 bases and J by 4 bases, with 13 bases of the junction left unmatched. In germline, CDR1 is MNHEY, CDR2 SMNVEV (reference sequence). Naive CD8 cells lacked CD45RO, underwent positive selection for CCR7 and left out terminally differentiated effector memory CD45RA+ cells. These data belong to a study of shared clonotypes between healthy human individuals. Generated by immunoSEQ multiplex PCR, the TCRdb table keeps only in-frame clones and is missing some. The repertoire holds about 550,000 clones, 95% to 96% seen once, with 0.1% to 0.11% in the top ten.

The source is a woman aged 25 to 39 in good health. This chain links TRBV27 with TRBJ2-7; 9 nucleotides match TRBD1. Sequenced input: naive CD8+ T cells sorted from blood. The CDR3 reads CASSDTGTGFWYEQYF. CDR3 DNA: TGTGCCAGCAGCGATACCGGGACAGGGTTTTGGTACGAGCAGTACTTC.